The entry below gives a single T cell receptor beta chain sequence along with its context. Its antigen is not identified. The CDR3 spans 13 residues. Germline lookup yields CDR1 SGHVS and CDR2 FQNEAQ. Trimming cost V 4 bases and J 1 base, with 7 bases left between them. The source of the sample is a study of immune evolution from preneoplasia to lung adenocarcinoma. Whole-study findings and limits: Highest clonality occurred in KRAS-mutant, not EGFR-mutant or double wild-type, nodules. Later-stage lesions seemingly showed higher T cell density and diversity than normal lung.

Profiled with immunoSEQ multiplex PCR; TCRdb holds only in-frame clones, not every one. The sample records 15,000 to 20,000 clones, approximately 86% being singletons. Histologic diagnosis was independently verified by two lung pathologists. Premalignant or tumor cells were enriched by macro-dissection after pathologic assessment. This receptor was obtained from a person aged 70 to 85 with invasive lung adenocarcinoma. V is TRBV7-8 and J is TRBJ1-1, with D possibly TRBD1 on 5 matching bases. Sequencing used FFPE invasive lung adenocarcinoma tissue. The CDR3 spells CASSWGRNTEAFF. As DNA, the CDR3 is TGTGCCAGCAGCTGGGGGAGGAACACTGAAGCTTTCTTT.